The clone carrying this TCR beta chain has a count of ten or more. Its specificity is not known. The data were obtained in a study of identical twins. Broader study findings: With monozygotic twins, out-of-frame TCR alpha sharing exceeded what models estimated.

TCRdb re-analysed the 5' RACE reads in MiXCR, keeping a single row per CDR3 protein. This sample carries some 1,700,000 distinct CDR3 sequences, under 35% of them seen once, and the ten largest clones take approximately 0.29%. V shed 8 bases and J shed 5 bases, with 9 bases lying between them. The length of the CDR3 is 11 residues. The germline gives CDR1 WSHSY, CDR2 SAAADI. The gene calls are TRBV10-2 and TRBJ2-5; D is perhaps TRBD2 (5 bases). Sequenced input: cord blood. The sequence came from a newborn girl in good health. In nucleotides, the CDR3 is TGCGCCAGCTTACTAGGGGAGACCCAGTACTTC. This translates into CASLLGETQYF.